This TCR beta chain emerged from a study of blood T cell repertoires in COVID-19. Study context: Donors in the United States, Italy and Spain gave samples during acute or convalescent COVID-19. Sources were T cells, B-cell-depleted T cells, or PBMCs; the material itself was cDNA or gDNA.

V lost 7 bases and J 6 bases, leaving 20 bases between the germline ends. The CDR3 contains 15 residues. CDR1 MGHRA and CDR2 YSYEKL come from the germline V gene. As handled by the study authors: Nucleated cell counts were estimated from reference gene primer amplification. The data were produced by immunoSEQ multiplex PCR, yet TCRdb's version contains in-frame clones alone and is incomplete. That table is the source of V, J and clone size, and D and trimming were worked out from the DNA. The data show approximately 130,000 clones, with roughly 79% seen just once and 11% held by the top ten. Sequencing was done on a sample of peripheral blood. The TCR originated in a human donor in a cohort sampled during active COVID-19. V gene TRBV4-1 combines with J gene TRBJ2-3; possibly TRBD2 for D (7 bases). This CDR3 reads CASTPTAGARDTQYF. The CDR3 DNA reads TGCGCCAGCACCCCGACGGCGGGGGCTCGTGATACGCAGTATTTT.